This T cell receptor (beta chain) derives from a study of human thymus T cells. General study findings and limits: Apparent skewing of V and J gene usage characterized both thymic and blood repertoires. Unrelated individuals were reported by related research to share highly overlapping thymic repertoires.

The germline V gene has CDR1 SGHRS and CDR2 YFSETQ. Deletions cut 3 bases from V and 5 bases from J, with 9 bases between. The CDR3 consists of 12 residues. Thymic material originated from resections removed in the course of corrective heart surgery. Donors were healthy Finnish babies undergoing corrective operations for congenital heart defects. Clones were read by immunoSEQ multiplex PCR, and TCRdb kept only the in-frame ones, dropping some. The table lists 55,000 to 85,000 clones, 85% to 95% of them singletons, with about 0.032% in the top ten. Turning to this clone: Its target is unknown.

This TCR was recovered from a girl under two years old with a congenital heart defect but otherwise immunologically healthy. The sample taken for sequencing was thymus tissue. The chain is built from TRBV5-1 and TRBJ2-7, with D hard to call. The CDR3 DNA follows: TGCGCCAGCAGCTATGGTGGGGACGAGCAGTACTTC. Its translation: CASSYGGDEQYF.